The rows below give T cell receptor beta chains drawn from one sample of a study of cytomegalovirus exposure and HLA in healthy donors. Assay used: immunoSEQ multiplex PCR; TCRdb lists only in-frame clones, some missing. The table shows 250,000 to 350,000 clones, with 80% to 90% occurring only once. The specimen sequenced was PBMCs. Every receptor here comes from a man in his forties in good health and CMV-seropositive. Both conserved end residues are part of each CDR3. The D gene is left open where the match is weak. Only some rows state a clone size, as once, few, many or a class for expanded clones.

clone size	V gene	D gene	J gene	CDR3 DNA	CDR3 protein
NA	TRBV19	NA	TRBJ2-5	TGTGCCAGTAGTAGCAGGGGATACAAAGAGACCCAGTACTTC	CASSSRGYKETQYF
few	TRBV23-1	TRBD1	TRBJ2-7	TGCGCCAGCAGTCCCCGGACAGGGGTCTACGAGCAGTACTTC	CASSPRTGVYEQYF
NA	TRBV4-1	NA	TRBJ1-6	TGCGCCAGCAGCCAAGCCGGGAATTACTCACCCCTCCACTTT	CASSQAGNYSPLHF
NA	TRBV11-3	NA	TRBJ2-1	TGTGCCAGCAGCCCCGACAGGAAGGGCAATGAGCAGTTCTTC	CASSPDRKGNEQFF
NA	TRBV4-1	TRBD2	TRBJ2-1	TGCGCCAGCAGCGATCGACTAGCGGGAGGAAGTAATGAGCAGTTCTTC	CASSDRLAGGSNEQFF
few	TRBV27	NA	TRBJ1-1	TGTGCCAGCAGTTTATCTTCCGTGAACACTGAAGCTTTCTTT	CASSLSSVNTEAFF
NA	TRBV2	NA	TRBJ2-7	TGTGCCAGCACTTTCGGTCAGGTTGGAAACGAGCAGTACTTC	CASTFGQVGNEQYF
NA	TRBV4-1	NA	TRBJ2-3	TGCGCCAGCAGCCAAGGGGGGGGCACAGATACGCAGTATTTT	CASSQGGGTDTQYF
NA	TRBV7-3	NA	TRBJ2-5	TGTGCCAGCAGCCGAGCCGGGGGGCTCGGTGAGACCCAGTACTTC	CASSRAGGLGETQYF
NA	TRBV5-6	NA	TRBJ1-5	TGTGCCAGCAGCTTGGGAGCGGGGGATCAGCCCCAGCATTTT	CASSLGAGDQPQHF
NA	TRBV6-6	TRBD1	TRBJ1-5	TGTGCCAGCAGTTACGGGACAGCTGTGGGCAATCAGCCCCAGCATTTT	CASSYGTAVGNQPQHF
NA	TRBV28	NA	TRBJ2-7	TGTGCCAGCCAGATACTACAGGGAGACGAGCAGTACTTC	CASQILQGDEQYF
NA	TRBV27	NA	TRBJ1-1	TGTGCCAGCAGCGACAGGTTGAACACTGAAGCTTTCTTT	CASSDRLNTEAFF
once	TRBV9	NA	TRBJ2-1	TGTGCCAGCAGTGCGACTATTAGCTCCTACAATGAGCAGTTCTTC	CASSATISSYNEQFF
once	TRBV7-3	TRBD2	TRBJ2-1	TGTGCCAGCAGCCTAGGGGCTAGCGGGAGCTCCTACAATGAGCAGTTCTTC	CASSLGASGSSYNEQFF
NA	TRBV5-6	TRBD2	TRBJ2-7	TGTGCCAGCAGCCACACTAGCGGGGTAGACTACGAGCAGTACTTC	CASSHTSGVDYEQYF
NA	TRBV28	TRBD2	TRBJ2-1	TGTGCCAGCAGCGGTGGTCTAGCGGTTAACTACAATGAGCAGTTCTTC	CASSGGLAVNYNEQFF
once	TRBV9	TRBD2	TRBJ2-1	TGTGCCAGCAGCGTAGGTGTAGCGGGAGATAAACCGGATGAGCAGTTCTTC	CASSVGVAGDKPDEQFF
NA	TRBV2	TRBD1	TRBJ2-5	TGTGCCAGCAGCCACCCGACAGGGGGTGTGCAAGAGACCCAGTACTTC	CASSHPTGGVQETQYF